The 5 T cell receptor beta chains reported below all come from one sample, sequenced in a study of blood T cell repertoires in COVID-19. Method: immunoSEQ multiplex PCR; TCRdb's copy keeps in-frame clones and lacks some. The repertoire consists of 95,000 to 150,000 clones, with approximately 82% occurring once and the leading ten covering about 5.5%. Sequencing used peripheral blood. The receptors here all came from a man older than 75 with active or convalescent COVID-19.

CDR3 DNA sequence: TGTGCCAGCAGCCCTGGACAGGGTATGAACATTCAGTACTTC. It translates to CASSPGQGMNIQYF. The chain joins TRBV7-2 to TRBJ2-4; 8 bases line up with TRBD1. CDR3 length equals 14 residues. From germline, CDR1 is SGHTA and CDR2 FQGNSA. The V and J ends lost 5 bases and 7 bases, in that order; junction bases with no gene match: 7.

This clone was recorded a few times. The chain links TRBV5-4 to TRBJ2-3, with 10 bases matching TRBD2. The CDR3 extends over 15 amino acids. CDR1 SGHNT and CDR2 YYREEE come from the germline V gene (reference sequence). The V gene end was trimmed by 4 bases and the J gene end by 5 bases; junction bases not matched to a gene: 7. The CDR3 coding sequence is TGTGCCAGCAGCCCCACTAGCGGGGTTATAGATACGCAGTATTTT. The encoded protein is CASSPTSGVIDTQYF.

This chain uses TRBV11-3 with TRBJ2-2; 10 nucleotides agree with TRBD1. Germline V gene lookup returns CDR1 SGHNT and CDR2 YENEEA. The CDR3 spans 16 residues. V shed 6 bases and J 4 bases; nucleotides not matched to a gene: 8. The CDR3 nucleotides read TGTGCCAGCAGGGCCGGAGGGACAGGGGTCACCGGGGAGCTGTTTTTT. This codes for CASRAGGTGVTGELFF.

The chain is built from TRBV18 and TRBJ2-1; 11 bases align to TRBD2. Germline-derived CDR1 and CDR2 are KGHSH and LQKENI. Trimming took 0 bases from V and 5 from J; bases not matched to a gene: 0. CDR3 length: 15 residues. The CDR3 DNA follows: TGTGCCAGCTCACCACCGGGACTAGCGGACAATGAGCAGTTCTTC. Amino acid sequence: CASSPPGLADNEQFF.

This chain links TRBV5-1 with TRBJ2-3, with TRBD1 identical over 9 bases. Germline V gene sequence: CDR1 SGHRS, CDR2 YFSETQ. The V gene end was trimmed by 2 bases and the J gene end by 4 bases; junction bases not matched to a gene: 8. The CDR3 spans 16 residues. CDR3 sequence reads: CASSFFGTGSADTQYF. In nucleotides, the CDR3 is TGCGCCAGCAGCTTTTTTGGGACAGGGAGCGCAGATACGCAGTATTTT. The full variable domain, with the rest looked up from reference TRBV5-1 and TRBJ2-3, is KAGVTQTPRYLIKTRGQQVTLSCSPISGHRSVSWYQQTPGQGLQFLFEYFSETQRNKGNFPGRFSGRQFSNSRSEMNVSTLELGDSALYLCASSFFGTGSADTQYFGPGTRLTVL.